The clone carrying this T cell receptor beta chain was observed a handful of times. This sample was included in a study of identical twins. TCRdb passed the 5' RACE reads through MiXCR, listing each CDR3 protein once. Among about 810,000 distinct CDR3 sequences listed, around 12% were seen once. Trimming removed 3 bases from V and 5 bases from J; junction bases left unmatched: 11. The CDR3 runs 16 residues. Looked up from germline, CDR1 is SGHKS and CDR2 is YYEKEE (reference sequence). These data also formed part of another study, on yellow fever vaccine responses in identical twins.

The receptor's source is a young woman in good health. The sequenced sample was PBMCs. The rearrangement links TRBV5-5 to TRBJ1-1, with 9 bases aligning to TRBD1. The CDR3 region is CASSSTHRGRLTEAFF. CDR3 sequence (DNA): TGTGCCAGCAGCTCTACTCACAGGGGGCGATTGACTGAAGCTTTCTTT.